The clone carrying this T cell receptor (beta chain) was seen many times. Its specificity is unknown. Patients counted as stable if ophthalmopathy did not develop within 18 months. Uncontrolled infection, other autoimmune disease, pregnancy or lactation led to exclusion. The ends were cut back, 7 bases at V and 2 bases at J, with 11 bases in the middle. The CDR3 spans 13 residues. Germline CDR1 is MDHEN and CDR2 is SYDVKM. The entry originates in a study of T cells in Graves' hyperthyroidism and ophthalmopathy. Overall study findings and caveats: Blood also carried most thyroid clonotypes expanded above 0.001. Before onset, ophthalmopathy was predicted by the model a median around 6.2 months earlier.

RNA transcripts yielded amplified TCR beta CDR3 regions. The HTBI primer set was used in a first-round RT-PCR of the TCR CDR3. TCRdb reprocessed the multiplex PCR reads with MiXCR, giving one entry per CDR3 protein. The repertoire holds approximately 400,000 distinct CDR3 sequences, with 14% to 15% as singletons. The source material was blood. The clonotype comes from a woman in her twenties or thirties with Graves' hyperthyroidism. This chain uses TRBV28 with TRBJ1-2, with D possibly TRBD1 on 5 matching bases. This CDR3 is CASTPGGNYGYTF. In nucleotides, the CDR3 is TGTGCCAGCACTCCCGGGGGGAACTATGGCTACACCTTC.